Sequencing of this TCR beta chain was carried out in a study of cytomegalovirus exposure and HLA in healthy donors. General study findings and limits: Reported performance of the classifier showed diagnosis of cytomegalovirus status with high specificity and sensitivity. Listed as cytomegalovirus-associated were 150 or so TCR beta chains. There were a few CMV-associated chains whose specificity for CMV antigens was confirmed in vitro.

The V and J ends lost 3 bases and 2 bases, in that order; junction bases with no gene match: 7. This CDR3 has 15 amino acids. CDR1 and CDR2 (germline): SQVTM, ANQGSEA. From the 120-subject validation cohort, which was separate from the approximately 670-subject first cohort, the donors were drawn. Sequenced by immunoSEQ multiplex PCR; TCRdb stores in-frame clones only, minus some. The sample lists more than 110,000 clones, over 90% occurring once. Regarding this clone: What it recognizes is unknown.

Sequencing used PBMCs. This chain links TRBV29-1 with TRBJ2-3; 8 bases align to TRBD1. The origin of this receptor is a man younger than 30 in good health and CMV-seropositive. The CDR3 DNA reads as TGCAGCGTTGAGGGCAGGGGGCGCACCACAGATACGCAGTATTTT. This gives the protein CSVEGRGRTTDTQYF.